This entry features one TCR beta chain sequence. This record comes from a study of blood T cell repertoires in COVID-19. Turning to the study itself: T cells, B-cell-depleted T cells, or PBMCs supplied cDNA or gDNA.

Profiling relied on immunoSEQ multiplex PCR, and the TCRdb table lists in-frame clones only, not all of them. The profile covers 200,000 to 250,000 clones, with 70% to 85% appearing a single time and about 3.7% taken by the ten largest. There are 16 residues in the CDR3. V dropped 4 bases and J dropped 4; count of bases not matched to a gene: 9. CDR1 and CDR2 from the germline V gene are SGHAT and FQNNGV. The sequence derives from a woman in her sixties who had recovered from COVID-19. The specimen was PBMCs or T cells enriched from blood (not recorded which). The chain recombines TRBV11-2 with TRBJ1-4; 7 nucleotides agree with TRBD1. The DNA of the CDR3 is TGTGCCAGCAGCTCGCGGACAGGCCCCGGTAATGAAAAACTGTTTTTT. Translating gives CASSSRTGPGNEKLFF.